This T cell receptor beta chain is drawn from a study of OX40 agonist ivuxolimab in advanced cancers. Looking at the study overall: Ivuxolimab was a fully human IgG2 agonistic monoclonal antibody targeting the costimulatory receptor OX40 (CD134). Peripheral TCRbeta sequencing was intended to test whether TCR sequence diversity was altered and clonal T-cell expansion was caused by ivuxolimab. Among the 50 to 55 dose-escalation patients, around 19 had hepatocellular carcinoma, 15 melanoma, 9 renal cell carcinoma and 9 head and neck cancer. Partial responses occurred in three dose-escalation patients, of whom one had hepatocellular carcinoma and two had cutaneous melanoma. Intravenous ivuxolimab was administered to patients every 2 weeks at six dose levels: 0.01, 0.1, 0.3, 1.5, 3 and 10 mg/kg. Patients were allowed to have had prior anti-PD-1, anti-PD-L1 or anti-CTLA-4 therapy, and 40% of the dose-escalation patients had been treated with checkpoint inhibitors. The monotherapy dose-escalation portion (N of about 50 patients) of the phase I ivuxolimab trial is reported in the paper. In the dose-escalation cohort, 82.7% of patients were male, and the mean age was 60 years with a range of 23 to 79.

Points on this clone: The antigen it recognizes is unknown. Per-nucleotide qualities are absent, and no much larger clonotype sits a single base away.

Patients with autoimmune disease history or receiving systemic immunosuppression were excluded from the trial. Peripheral blood for TCR sequencing was drawn from every dose cohort at baseline, at cycle 4 day 1 and at cycle 7 day 1. Samples were obtained from an open-label, multicenter, first-in-human phase I dose-escalation trial of ivuxolimab. The trial enrolled adults with locally advanced or metastatic head and neck squamous cell, hepatocellular, melanoma or renal cell carcinoma. Before TCR sequencing, CD4+ and CD8+ T cells were separately sorted from peripheral blood. Summary of the overall study and its limitations: On average, CD8+ T cells showed more expanded clones than CD4+ T cells after ivuxolimab. Which antigens the clonally expanded peripheral T cells were specific for was not determined. Clonal expansion of both CD4+ and CD8+ blood T cells was observed from baseline to week 6 at doses 0.1 to 3.0 mg/kg. In partial responders in the 0.1-3.0 mg/kg groups, normalized peripheral clonal expansion was found to be among the lowest, especially among CD8+ T cells. Low levels of normalized T-cell clonal expansion were also seen in some patients who did not respond.

Genomic DNA was isolated from the sorted cells so that the TCRbeta CDR3 region could be sequenced. The immunoSEQ Assay was used to sequence the TCRbeta CDR3 regions. In TCRdb, the immuneACCESS table is reduced to in-frame sequences with V and J assigned. These tables do not hold every clone; where another copy was compared, an unresolved V gene accounts for under half, and the others remain unexplained. This sample is represented by under 100,000 clones; 90% of them were singletons. The ten largest clones represent around 0.16% of the sample. Including cysteine and phenylalanine, the CDR3 has 14 amino acids. Only the CDR3 part of the read is kept: 42 bases, read in frame from the first base. V is cut by 1 base and J by 7 bases, and the space between the germline ends is 11 bases. The germline V gene provides CDR1 SGHTA and CDR2 FQGNSA.

The receptor chain draws on TRBV7-2 and TRBJ2-1, with the D assignment possibly TRBD1 or TRBD2, given 6 matching bases for each. This specimen consisted of CD4+ or CD8+ T cells sorted from blood, obtained in a trial of the OX40 agonist ivuxolimab. This receptor was identified in an adult with an advanced solid tumor such as melanoma, head and neck, liver or kidney cancer. For the CDR3, the sequence is CASSLGGRGNEQFF. At the DNA level, the sequence is TGTGCCAGCAGCTTAGGGGGGCGGGGAAATGAGCAGTTCTTC.